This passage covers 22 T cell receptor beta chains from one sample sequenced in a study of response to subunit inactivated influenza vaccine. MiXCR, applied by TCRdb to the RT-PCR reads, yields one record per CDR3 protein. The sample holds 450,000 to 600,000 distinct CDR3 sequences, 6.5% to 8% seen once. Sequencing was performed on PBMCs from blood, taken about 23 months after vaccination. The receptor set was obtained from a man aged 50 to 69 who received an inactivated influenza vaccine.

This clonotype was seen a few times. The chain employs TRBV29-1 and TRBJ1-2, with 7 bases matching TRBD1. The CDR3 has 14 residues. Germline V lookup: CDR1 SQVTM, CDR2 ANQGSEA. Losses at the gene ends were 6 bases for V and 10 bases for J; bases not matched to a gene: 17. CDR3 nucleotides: TGCAGCGTAAGGACCACAGGGGAACTTTTGGACTACACCTTC. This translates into CSVRTTGELLDYTF.

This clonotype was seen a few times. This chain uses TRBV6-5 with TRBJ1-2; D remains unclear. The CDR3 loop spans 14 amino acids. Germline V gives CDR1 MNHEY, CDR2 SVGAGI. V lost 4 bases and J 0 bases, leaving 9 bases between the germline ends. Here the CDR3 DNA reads TGTGCCAGCAGTTCAACAGAAGCTAACTATGGCTACACCTTC. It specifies CASSSTEANYGYTF.

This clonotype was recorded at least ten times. The CDR3 sequence is CASSPLGGGLRNEQFF. DNA of the CDR3: TGTGCCAGCAGTCCCCTCGGGGGGGGGCTTCGCAATGAGCAGTTCTTC. V usage is TRBV12-3 or TRBV12-4 and J usage is TRBJ2-1, with 8 bases identical to TRBD2. V lost 5 bases to trimming and J lost 6 bases; unmatched junction nucleotides: 12. This CDR3 region has 16 residues.

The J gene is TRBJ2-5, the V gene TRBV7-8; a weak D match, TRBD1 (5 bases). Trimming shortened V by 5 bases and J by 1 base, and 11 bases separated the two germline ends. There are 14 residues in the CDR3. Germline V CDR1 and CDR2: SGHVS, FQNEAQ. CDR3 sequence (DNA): TGTGCCAGCAGCCCCCCGACAGTCCAAGAGACCCAGTACTTC. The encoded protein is CASSPPTVQETQYF.

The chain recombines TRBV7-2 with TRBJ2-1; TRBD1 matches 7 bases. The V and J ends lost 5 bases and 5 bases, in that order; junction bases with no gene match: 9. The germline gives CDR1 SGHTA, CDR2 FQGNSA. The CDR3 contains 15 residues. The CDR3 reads CASSEPGGVDNEQFF. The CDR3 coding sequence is TGTGCCAGCAGCGAACCAGGGGGTGTAGACAATGAGCAGTTCTTC.

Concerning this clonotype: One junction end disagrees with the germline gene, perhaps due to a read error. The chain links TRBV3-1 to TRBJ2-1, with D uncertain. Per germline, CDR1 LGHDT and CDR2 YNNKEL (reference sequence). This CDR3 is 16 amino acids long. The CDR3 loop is CACSRMSAPSYNEQFF. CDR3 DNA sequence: TGTGCCTGCAGCCGTATGTCGGCCCCATCCTACAATGAGCAGTTCTTC.

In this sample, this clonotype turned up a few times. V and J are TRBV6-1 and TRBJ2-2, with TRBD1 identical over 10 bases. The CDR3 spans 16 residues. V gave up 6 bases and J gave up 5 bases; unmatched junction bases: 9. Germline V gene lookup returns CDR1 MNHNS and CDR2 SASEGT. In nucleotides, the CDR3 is TGTGCCAGCAGCGGGACGGGACAGGGGATAACCGGGGAGCTGTTTTTT. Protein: CASSGTGQGITGELFF.

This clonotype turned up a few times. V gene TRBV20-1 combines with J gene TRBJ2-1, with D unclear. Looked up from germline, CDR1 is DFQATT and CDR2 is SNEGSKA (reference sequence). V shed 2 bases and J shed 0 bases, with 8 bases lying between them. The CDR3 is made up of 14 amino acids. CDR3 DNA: TGCAGTGCTAGAAGGGTGTCCTCCTACAATGAGCAGTTCTTC. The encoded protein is CSARRVSSYNEQFF.

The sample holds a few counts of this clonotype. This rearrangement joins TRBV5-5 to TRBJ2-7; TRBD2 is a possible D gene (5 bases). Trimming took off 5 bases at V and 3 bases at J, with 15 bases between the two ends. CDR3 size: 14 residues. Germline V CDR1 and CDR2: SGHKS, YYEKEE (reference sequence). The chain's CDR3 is CASRPEAVLYEQYF. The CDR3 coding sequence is TGTGCCAGCAGGCCGGAGGCAGTCCTCTACGAGCAGTACTTC.

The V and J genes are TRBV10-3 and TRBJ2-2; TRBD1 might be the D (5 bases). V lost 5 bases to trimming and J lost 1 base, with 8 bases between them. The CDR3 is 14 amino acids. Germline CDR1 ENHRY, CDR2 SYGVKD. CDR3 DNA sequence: TGTGCCATCAGTCTGGGGCGGAACACCGGGGAGCTGTTTTTT. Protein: CAISLGRNTGELFF.

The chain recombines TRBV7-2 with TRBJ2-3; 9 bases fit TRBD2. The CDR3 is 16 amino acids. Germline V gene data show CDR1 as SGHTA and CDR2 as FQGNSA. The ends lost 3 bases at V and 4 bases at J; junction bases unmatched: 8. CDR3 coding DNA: TGTGCCAGCAGCTTCTTGCTTGTAGCGGGGGCAGATACGCAGTATTTT. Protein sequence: CASSFLLVAGADTQYF.

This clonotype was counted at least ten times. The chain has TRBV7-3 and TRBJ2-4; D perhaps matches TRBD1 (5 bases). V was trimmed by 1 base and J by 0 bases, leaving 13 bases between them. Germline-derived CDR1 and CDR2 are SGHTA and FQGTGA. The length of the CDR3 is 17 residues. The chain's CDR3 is CASSLNPRVEAKNIQYF. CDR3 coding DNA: TGTGCCAGCAGCTTAAATCCCAGGGTTGAAGCCAAAAACATTCAGTACTTC. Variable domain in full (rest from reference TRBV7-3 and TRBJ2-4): GAGVSQTPSNKVTEKGKYVELRCDPISGHTALYWYRQSLGQGPEFLIYFQGTGAADDSGLPNDRFFAVRPEGSVSTLKIQRTERGDSAVYLCASSLNPRVEAKNIQYFGAGTRLSVL.

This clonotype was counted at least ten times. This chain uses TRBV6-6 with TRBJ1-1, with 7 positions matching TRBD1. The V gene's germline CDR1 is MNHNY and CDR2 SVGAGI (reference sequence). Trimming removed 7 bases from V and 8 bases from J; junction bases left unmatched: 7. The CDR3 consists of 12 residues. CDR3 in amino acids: CASTRQGYEAFF. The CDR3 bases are TGTGCCAGCACCCGACAGGGATACGAAGCTTTCTTT.

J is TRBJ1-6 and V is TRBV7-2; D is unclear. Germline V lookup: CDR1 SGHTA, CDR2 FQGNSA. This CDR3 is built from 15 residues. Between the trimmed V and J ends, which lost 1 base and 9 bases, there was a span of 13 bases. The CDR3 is CASSLGLGMGSPLHF. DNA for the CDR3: TGTGCCAGCAGCTTAGGCTTGGGGATGGGTTCACCCCTCCACTTT.

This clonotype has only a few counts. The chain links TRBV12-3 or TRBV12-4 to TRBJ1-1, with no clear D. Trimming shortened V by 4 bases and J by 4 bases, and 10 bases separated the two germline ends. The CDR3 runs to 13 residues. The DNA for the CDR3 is TGTGCCAGCAGTTCCGAGGTTGCCACTGAAGCTTTCTTT. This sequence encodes CASSSEVATEAFF.

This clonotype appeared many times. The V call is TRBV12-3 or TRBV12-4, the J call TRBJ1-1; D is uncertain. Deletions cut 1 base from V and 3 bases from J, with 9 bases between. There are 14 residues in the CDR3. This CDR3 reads CASSLGTGHTEAFF. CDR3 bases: TGTGCCAGCAGTTTAGGAACGGGCCACACTGAAGCTTTCTTT.

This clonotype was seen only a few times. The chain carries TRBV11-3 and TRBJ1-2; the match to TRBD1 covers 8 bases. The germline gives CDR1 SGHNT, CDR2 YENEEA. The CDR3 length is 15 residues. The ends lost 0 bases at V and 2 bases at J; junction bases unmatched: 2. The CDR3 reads CASSLDRDRNYGYTF. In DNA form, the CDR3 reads TGTGCCAGCAGCTTAGATCGGGACAGGAACTATGGCTACACCTTC.

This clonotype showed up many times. CDR3 protein: CASSPRQVGEGETQYF. The CDR3 region has the DNA TGTGCCAGCTCACCACGGCAAGTAGGAGAAGGAGAGACCCAGTACTTC. The genes are TRBV18 and TRBJ2-5; no firm D call. Looked up from germline, CDR1 is KGHSH and CDR2 is LQKENI. The V gene lost 1 base and the J gene lost 4 bases, with 16 bases spanning the gap. This CDR3 comprises 16 residues.

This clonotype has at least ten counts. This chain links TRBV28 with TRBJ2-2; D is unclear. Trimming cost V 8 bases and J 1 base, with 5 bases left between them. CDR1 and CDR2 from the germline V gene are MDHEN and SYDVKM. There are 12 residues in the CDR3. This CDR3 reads CASSGNTGELFF. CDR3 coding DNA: TGTGCCAGCTCAGGGAACACCGGGGAGCTGTTTTTT.

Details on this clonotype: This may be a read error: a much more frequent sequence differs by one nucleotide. CDR3 loop: CATSDFDIGTGELFF. The CDR3 DNA sequence: TGTGCCACCAGTGATTTCGACATAGGGACCGGGGAGCTGTTTTTT. The chain links TRBV24-1 to TRBJ2-2; no clear D. The CDR3 runs to 15 residues. The V gene lost 1 base and the J gene lost 5 bases, with 10 bases spanning the gap. Germline assignment: CDR1 KGHDR and CDR2 SFDVKD.

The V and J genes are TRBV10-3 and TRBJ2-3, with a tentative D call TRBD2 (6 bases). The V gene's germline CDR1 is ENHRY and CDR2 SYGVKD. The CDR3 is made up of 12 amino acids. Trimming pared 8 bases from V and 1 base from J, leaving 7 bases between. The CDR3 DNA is TGTGCCATCCGCGGGGGCACAGATACGCAGTATTTT. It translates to CAIRGGTDTQYF.

CDR3 DNA: TGCGCCAGCAGCTTGCGGCGGGCGGGACAAGAGACCCAGTACTTC. This encodes CASSLRRAGQETQYF. V usage is TRBV5-1 and J usage is TRBJ2-5; D is perhaps TRBD2 (6 bases). The CDR3 sequence is 15 residues long. The V gene lost 1 base and the J gene lost 2 bases, with 12 bases spanning the gap. CDR1 SGHRS and CDR2 YFSETQ come from the germline V gene. Based on the CDR3 plus reference TRBV5-1 and TRBJ2-5, the full variable domain is KAGVTQTPRYLIKTRGQQVTLSCSPISGHRSVSWYQQTPGQGLQFLFEYFSETQRNKGNFPGRFSGRQFSNSRSEMNVSTLELGDSALYLCASSLRRAGQETQYFGPGTRLLVL.